This record concerns one TCR beta chain sequence. What it binds is not known. This sample is part of a study of CXCR3-negative and CXCR3-positive naive CD8 T cells. Study observations and caveats: Cryopreservation partially lowered CXCR3 expression, so most assays used fresh PBMCs. Naive cells positive for CXCR3 carried more hydrophobic TRB CDR3s than CXCR3-negative ones.

Naive CD8+ T cells carried a CD45RO-CCR7+CD27+CD95- phenotype. Via 5' RACE with UMI labels, TRB cDNA libraries were prepared. TCRdb reprocessed the 5' RACE reads, with one entry per CDR3 protein and no DNA. The sample table includes about 98,000 distinct CDR3 sequences. Input material: naive CXCR3+ CD8+ T cells from blood. Noted subset: CD45RO-CCR7+CD27+CD95- naive CD8+ T cells expressing CXCR3 (TNR3+). This receptor was identified in a human donor in good health. Some clones in this sample may be carry-over from other donors' samples.

CDR3 amino acids: CSARDDRGVNYGYTF. The chain links TRBV20-1 to TRBJ1-2. The CDR3 is 15 amino acids. Germline loops: CDR1 DFQATT, CDR2 SNEGSKA (reference sequence).